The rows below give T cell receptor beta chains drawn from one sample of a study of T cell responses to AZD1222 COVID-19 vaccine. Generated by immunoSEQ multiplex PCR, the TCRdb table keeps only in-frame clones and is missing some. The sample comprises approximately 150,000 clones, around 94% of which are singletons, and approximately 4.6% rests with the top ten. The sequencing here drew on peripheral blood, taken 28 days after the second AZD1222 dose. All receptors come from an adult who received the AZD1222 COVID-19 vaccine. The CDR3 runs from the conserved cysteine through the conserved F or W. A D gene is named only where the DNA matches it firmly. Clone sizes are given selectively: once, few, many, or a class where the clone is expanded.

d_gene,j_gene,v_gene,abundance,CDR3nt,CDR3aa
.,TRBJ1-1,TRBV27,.,TGTGCCAGCAGTTTCAGTTACACTGAAGCTTTCTTT,CASSFSYTEAFF
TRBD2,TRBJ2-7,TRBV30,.,TGTGCCTGGAGTCCCCGTGGGGGGCCGGGACTAGCGGACTACGAGCAGTACTTC,CAWSPRGGPGLADYEQYF
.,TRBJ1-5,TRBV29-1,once,TGCAGCGCTGGGCGGGGTAAGAATCAGCCCCAGCATTTT,CSAGRGKNQPQHF
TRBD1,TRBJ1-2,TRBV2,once,TGTGCCAGCAGTAACAGGGGGCAGAACTATGGCTACACCTTC,CASSNRGQNYGYTF
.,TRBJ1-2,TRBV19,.,TGTGCCAGTACCACCACCTACCGGCCCCGAAAGGACTATGGCTACACCTTC,CASTTTYRPRKDYGYTF
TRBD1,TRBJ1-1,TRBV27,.,TGTGCCAGCAGCTTGAGACAGGGTCTTAATGAAGCTTTCTTT,CASSLRQGLNEAFF
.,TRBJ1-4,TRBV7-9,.,TGTGCCAGCAGCTTTGCCCCCGCAACTAATGAAAAACTGTTTTTT,CASSFAPATNEKLFF
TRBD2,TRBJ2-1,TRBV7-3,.,TGTGCCAGCAGCTTAACACTAGCGCCCTCCTACAATGAGCAGTTCTTC,CASSLTLAPSYNEQFF
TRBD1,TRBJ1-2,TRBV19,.,TGTGCCAGTAGTCCCACGGGACAGAACTATGGCTACACCTTC,CASSPTGQNYGYTF
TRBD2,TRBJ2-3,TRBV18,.,TGTGCCAGCTCATGGCGGGAGGGGTCTACAGATACGCAGTATTTT,CASSWREGSTDTQYF
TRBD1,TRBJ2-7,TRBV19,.,TGTGCCAGTAGTACCGGGACAGGGGGCCTCGAGCAGTACTTC,CASSTGTGGLEQYF
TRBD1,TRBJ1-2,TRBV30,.,TGTGCCTGGAGTGTAGGACAGGGTAGGCTTGGCTACACCTTC,CAWSVGQGRLGYTF
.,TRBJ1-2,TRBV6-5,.,TGTGCCAGCACCGGGGATCGGCTGTGGAATGACTTC,CASTGDRLWNDF
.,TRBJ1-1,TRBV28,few,TGTGCCAGCACTGAGACGGGGGTTCCGTCGAGAACTGAAGCTTTCTTT,CASTETGVPSRTEAFF
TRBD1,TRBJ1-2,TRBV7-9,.,TGTGCCAGCAACCAGTTGGGACAGGGCCAGTATGGCTACACCTTC,CASNQLGQGQYGYTF
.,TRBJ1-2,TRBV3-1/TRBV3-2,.,TGTGCCAGCAGCCAGGGCGGGAGCTATGGCTACACCTTC,CASSQGGSYGYTF